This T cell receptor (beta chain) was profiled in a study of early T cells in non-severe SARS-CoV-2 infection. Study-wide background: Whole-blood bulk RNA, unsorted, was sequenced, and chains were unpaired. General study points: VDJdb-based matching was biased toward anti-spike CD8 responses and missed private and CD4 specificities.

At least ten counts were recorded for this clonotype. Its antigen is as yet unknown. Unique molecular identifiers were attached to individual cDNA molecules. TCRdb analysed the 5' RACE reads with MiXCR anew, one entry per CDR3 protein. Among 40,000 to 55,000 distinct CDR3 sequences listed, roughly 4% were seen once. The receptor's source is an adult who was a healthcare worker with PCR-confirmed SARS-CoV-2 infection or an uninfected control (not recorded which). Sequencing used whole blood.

The CDR3 DNA reads as TGTGCCAGCAGCTTGGAGGCAGGGGAAGGGTCCCAGACTGAAGCTTTCTTT. It specifies CASSLEAGEGSQTEAFF. The chain is built from TRBV5-6 and TRBJ1-1; a possible D gene is TRBD1 (6 bases). Trimming pared 0 bases from V and 5 bases from J, leaving 20 bases between. This CDR3 comprises 17 residues. CDR1 and CDR2 (germline): SGHDT, YYEEEE. Filled out from reference TRBV5-6 and TRBJ1-1, the complete variable domain reads DAGVTQSPTHLIKTRGQQVTLRCSPKSGHDTVSWYQQALGQGPQFIFQYYEEEERQRGNFPDRFSGHQFPNYSSELNVNALLLGDSALYLCASSLEAGEGSQTEAFFGQGTRLTVV.